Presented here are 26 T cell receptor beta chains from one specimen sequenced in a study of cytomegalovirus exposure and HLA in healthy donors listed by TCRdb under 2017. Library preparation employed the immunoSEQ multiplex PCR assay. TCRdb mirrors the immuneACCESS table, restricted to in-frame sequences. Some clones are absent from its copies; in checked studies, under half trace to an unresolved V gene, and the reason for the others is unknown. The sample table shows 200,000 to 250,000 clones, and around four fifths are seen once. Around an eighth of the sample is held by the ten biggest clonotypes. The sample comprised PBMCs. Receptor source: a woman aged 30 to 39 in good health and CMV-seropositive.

The CDR3 reads CASAGANYEQYF. CDR3 nucleotides: TGCGCCAGCGCGGGAGCAAACTACGAGCAGTACTTC. The chain couples TRBV5-1 to TRBJ2-7; 7 nucleotides line up with TRBD2. The J segment lost 3 bases and the V segment lost 7 bases, leaving 4 bases of the junction unmatched. Per germline, CDR1 SGHRS and CDR2 YFSETQ. This CDR3 is 12 amino acids long.

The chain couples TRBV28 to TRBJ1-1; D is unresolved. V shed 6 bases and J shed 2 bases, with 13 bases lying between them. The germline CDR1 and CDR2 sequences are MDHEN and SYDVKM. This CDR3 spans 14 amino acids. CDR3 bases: TGTGCCAGCAGGAGAGATCCAATTAACACTGAAGCTTTCTTT. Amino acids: CASRRDPINTEAFF.

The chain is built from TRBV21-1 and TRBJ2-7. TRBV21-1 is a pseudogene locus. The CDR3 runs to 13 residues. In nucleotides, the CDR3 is TGTGCCAGCAGCAAAGCTCGAAGGTACGAGCAGTACTTC. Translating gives CASSKARRYEQYF.

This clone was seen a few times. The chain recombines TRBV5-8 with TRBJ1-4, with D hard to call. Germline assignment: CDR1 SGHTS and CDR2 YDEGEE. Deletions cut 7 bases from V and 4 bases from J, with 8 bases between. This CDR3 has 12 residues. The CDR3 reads CASEGFNEKLFF. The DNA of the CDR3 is TGTGCCAGCGAGGGTTTTAATGAAAAACTGTTTTTT.

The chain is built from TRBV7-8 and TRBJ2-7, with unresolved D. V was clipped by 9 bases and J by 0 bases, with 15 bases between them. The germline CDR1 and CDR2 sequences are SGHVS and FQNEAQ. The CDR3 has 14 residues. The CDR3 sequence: CASQPLATSYEQYF. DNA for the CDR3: TGTGCCAGTCAACCGCTTGCGACCTCCTACGAGCAGTACTTC.

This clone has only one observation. CDR3 in amino acids: CASSQITGTGVNEQYF. For the CDR3, the DNA is TGTGCCAGCTCACAAATCACCGGGACAGGGGTAAACGAGCAGTACTTC. The chain employs TRBV18 and TRBJ2-7, with TRBD1 matching 10 bases. The germline CDR1 and CDR2 sequences are KGHSH and LQKENI. This CDR3 has 16 residues. V was clipped by 4 bases and J by 5 bases; unmatched bases: 11.

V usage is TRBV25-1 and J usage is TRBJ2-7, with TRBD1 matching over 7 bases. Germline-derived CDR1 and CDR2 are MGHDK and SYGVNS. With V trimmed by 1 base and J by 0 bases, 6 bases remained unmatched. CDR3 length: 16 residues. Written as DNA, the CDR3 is TGTGCCAGCAGTGAATCTCCCGGGACAGCCTCCTACGAGCAGTACTTC. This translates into CASSESPGTASYEQYF.

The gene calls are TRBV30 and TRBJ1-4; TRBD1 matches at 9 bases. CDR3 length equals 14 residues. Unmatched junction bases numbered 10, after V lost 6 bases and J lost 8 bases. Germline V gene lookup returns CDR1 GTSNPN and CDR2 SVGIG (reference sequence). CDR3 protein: CACPQRDRAEKLFF. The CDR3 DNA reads TGTGCCTGCCCCCAGCGGGACAGGGCCGAAAAACTGTTTTTT. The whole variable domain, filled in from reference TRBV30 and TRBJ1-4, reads SQTIHQWPATLVQPVGSPLSLECTVEGTSNPNLYWYRQAAGRGLQLLFYSVGIGQISSEVPQNLSASRPQDRQFILSSKKLLLSDSGFYLCACPQRDRAEKLFFGSGTQLSVL.

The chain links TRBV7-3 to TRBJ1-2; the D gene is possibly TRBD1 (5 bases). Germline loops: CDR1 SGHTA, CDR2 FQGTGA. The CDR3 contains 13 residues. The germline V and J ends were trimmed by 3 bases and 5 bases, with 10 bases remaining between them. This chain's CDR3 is CASSFQEGYGYTF. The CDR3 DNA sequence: TGTGCCAGCAGCTTCCAGGAGGGGTATGGCTACACCTTC.

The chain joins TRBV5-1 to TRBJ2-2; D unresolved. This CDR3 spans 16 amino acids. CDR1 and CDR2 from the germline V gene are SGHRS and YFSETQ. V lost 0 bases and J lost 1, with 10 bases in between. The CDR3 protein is CASSLAEIRNTGELFF. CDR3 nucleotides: TGCGCCAGCAGCTTGGCTGAGATTCGGAACACCGGGGAGCTGTTTTTT.

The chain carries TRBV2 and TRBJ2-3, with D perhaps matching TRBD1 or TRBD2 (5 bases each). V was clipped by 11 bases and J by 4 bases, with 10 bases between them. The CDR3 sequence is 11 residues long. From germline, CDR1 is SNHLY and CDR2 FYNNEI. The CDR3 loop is CAGTGPDTQYF. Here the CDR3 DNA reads TGTGCCGGGACCGGACCAGATACGCAGTATTTT.

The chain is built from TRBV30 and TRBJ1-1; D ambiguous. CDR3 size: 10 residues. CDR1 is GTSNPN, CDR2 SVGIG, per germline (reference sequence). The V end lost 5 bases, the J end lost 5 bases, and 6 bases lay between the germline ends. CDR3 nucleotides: TGTGCCTGGCAACGAACTGAAGCTTTCTTT. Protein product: CAWQRTEAFF.

This chain's CDR3 is CASSVAGVGYEQYF. The DNA for the CDR3 is TGCGCCAGCAGCGTAGCGGGAGTGGGCTACGAGCAGTACTTC. The rearrangement joins TRBV5-1 to TRBJ2-7; 9 bases align to TRBD2. CDR1 SGHRS and CDR2 YFSETQ come from the germline V gene. The CDR3 sequence is 14 residues long. Unmatched junction bases numbered 5, after V lost 4 bases and J lost 3 bases.

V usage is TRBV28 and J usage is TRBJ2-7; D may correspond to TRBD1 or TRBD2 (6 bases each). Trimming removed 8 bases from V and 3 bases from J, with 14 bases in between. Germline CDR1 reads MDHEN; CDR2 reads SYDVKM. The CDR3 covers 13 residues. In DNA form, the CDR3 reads TGTGCCAGCGGCGGGACACAGGTCTACGAGCAGTACTTC. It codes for CASGGTQVYEQYF.

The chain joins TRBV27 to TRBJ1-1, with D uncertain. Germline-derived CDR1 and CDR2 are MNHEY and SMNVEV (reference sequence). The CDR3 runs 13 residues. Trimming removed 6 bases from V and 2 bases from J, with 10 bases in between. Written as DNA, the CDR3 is TGTGCCAGCAGGTTGTGGGCTAACACTGAAGCTTTCTTT. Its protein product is CASRLWANTEAFF.

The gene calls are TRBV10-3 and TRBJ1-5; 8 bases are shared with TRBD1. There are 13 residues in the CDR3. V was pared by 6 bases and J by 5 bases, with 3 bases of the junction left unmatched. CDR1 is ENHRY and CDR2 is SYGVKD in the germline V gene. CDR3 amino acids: CAIRPDRDQPQHF. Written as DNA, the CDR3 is TGTGCCATCAGGCCGGACAGGGATCAGCCCCAGCATTTT.

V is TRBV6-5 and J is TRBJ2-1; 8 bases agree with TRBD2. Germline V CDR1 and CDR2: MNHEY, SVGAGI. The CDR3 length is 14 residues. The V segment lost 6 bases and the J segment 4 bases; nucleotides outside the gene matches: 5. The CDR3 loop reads CASRTTSAYNEQFF. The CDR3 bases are TGTGCCAGCAGGACGACTAGCGCTTACAATGAGCAGTTCTTC.

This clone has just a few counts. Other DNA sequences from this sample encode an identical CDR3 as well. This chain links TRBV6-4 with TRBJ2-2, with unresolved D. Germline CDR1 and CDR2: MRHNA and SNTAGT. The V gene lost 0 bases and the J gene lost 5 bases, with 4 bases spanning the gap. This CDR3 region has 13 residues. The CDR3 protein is CASSDSATGELFF. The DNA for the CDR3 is TGTGCCAGCAGTGACTCGGCAACCGGGGAGCTGTTTTTT.

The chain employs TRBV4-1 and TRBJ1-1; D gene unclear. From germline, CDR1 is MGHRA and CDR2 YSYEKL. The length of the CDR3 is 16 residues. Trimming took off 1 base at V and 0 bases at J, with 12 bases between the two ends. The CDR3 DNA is TGCGCCAGCAGCCAAGGGGGTATTGGTGTGAACACTGAAGCTTTCTTT. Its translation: CASSQGGIGVNTEAFF.

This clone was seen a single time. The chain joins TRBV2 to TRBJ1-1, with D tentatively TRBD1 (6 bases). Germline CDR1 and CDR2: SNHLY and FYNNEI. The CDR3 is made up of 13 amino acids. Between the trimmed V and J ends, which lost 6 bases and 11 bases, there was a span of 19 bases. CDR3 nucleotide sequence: TGTGCCAGCAGGAAACCGGGACAACTTATGGCTTTCTTT. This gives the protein CASRKPGQLMAFF.

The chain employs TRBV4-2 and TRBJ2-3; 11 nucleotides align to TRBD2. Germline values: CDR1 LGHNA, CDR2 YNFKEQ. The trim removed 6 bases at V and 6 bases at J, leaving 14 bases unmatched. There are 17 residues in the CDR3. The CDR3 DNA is TGTGCCAGCAGGTTACAACTTGGACTAGCGGGCCCCGATACGCAGTATTTT. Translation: CASRLQLGLAGPDTQYF.

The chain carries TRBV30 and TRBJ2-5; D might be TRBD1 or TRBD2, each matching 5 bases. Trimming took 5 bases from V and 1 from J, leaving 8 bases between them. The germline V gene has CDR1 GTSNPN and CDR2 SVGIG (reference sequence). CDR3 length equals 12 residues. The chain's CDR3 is CAWGGPQETQYF. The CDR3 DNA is TGTGCCTGGGGGGGACCCCAAGAGACCCAGTACTTC. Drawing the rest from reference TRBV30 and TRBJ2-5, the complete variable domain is SQTIHQWPATLVQPVGSPLSLECTVEGTSNPNLYWYRQAAGRGLQLLFYSVGIGQISSEVPQNLSASRPQDRQFILSSKKLLLSDSGFYLCAWGGPQETQYFGPGTRLLVL.

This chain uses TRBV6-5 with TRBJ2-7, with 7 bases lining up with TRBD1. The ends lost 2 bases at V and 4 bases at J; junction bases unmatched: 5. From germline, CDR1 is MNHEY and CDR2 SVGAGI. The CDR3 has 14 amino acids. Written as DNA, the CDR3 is TGTGCCAGCAGTTACACGGGGACAGAATACGAGCAGTACTTC. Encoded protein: CASSYTGTEYEQYF.

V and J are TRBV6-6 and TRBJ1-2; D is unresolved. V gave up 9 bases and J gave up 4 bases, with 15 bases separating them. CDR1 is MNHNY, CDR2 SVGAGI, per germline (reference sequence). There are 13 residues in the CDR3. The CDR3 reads CASKGLNAYGYTF. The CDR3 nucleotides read TGTGCCAGTAAAGGACTGAACGCCTATGGCTACACCTTC.

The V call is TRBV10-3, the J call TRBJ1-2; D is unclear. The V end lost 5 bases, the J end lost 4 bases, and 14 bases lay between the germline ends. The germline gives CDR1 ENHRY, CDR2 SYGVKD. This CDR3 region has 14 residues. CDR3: CAISIGSESYGYTF. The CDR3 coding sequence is TGTGCCATCAGTATTGGGAGTGAATCCTATGGCTACACCTTC.

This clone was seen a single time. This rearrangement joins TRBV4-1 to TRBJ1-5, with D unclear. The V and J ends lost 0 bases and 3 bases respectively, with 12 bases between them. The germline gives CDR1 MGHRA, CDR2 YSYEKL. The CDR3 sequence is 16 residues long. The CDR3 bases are TGCGCCAGCAGCCAAGATCCCAGGCCGCCCAATCAGCCCCAGCATTTT. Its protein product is CASSQDPRPPNQPQHF.